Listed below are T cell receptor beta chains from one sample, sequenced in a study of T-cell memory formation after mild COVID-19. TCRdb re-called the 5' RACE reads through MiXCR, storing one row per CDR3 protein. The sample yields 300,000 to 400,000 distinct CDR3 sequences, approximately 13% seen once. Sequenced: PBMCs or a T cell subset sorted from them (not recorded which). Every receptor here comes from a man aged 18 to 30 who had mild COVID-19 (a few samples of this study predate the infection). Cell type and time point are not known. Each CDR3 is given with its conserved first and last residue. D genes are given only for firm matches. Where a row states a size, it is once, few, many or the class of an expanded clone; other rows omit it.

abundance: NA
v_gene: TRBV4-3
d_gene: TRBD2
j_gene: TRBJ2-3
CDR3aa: CASSPGGGHTDTQYF
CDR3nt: TGCGCCAGCAGCCCGGGCGGGGGTCACACAGATACGCAGTATTTT

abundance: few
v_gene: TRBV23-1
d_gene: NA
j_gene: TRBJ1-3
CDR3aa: CASIRPTPSGNTIYF
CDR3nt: TGCGCCAGCATCCGACCCACACCCTCTGGAAACACCATATATTTT

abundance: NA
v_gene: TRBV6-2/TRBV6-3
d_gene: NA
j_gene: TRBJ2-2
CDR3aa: CASRDYGELFF
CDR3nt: TGTGCCAGCAGGGACTACGGGGAGCTGTTTTTT

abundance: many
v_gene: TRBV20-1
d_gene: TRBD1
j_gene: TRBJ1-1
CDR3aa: CSALDDRAPNTEAFF
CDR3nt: TGCAGTGCTCTGGATGACAGGGCCCCGAACACTGAAGCTTTCTTT

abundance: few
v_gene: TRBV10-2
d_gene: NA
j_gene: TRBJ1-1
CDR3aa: CASSESPGADTEAFF
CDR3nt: TGCGCCAGCAGTGAGTCGCCAGGGGCGGACACTGAAGCTTTCTTT

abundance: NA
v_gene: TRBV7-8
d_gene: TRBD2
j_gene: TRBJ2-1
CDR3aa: CASSLEGTSHNEQFF
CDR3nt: TGTGCCAGCAGCTTAGAGGGGACTAGCCACAATGAGCAGTTCTTC

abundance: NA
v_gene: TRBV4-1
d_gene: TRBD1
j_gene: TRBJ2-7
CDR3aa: CASSQDSTGYEQYF
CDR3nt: TGCGCCAGCAGCCAGGATTCGACAGGGTACGAGCAGTACTTC

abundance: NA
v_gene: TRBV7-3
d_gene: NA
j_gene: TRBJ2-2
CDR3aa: CASSLEGFTGELFF
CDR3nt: TGTGCCAGCAGCTTAGAGGGATTCACCGGGGAGCTGTTTTTT

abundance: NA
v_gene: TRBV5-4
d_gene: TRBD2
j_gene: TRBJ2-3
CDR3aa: CASSFAGGPNTQYF
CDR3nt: TGTGCCAGCAGCTTCGCGGGGGGGCCAAATACGCAGTATTTT

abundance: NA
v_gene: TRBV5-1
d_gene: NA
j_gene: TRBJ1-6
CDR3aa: CASSLEGIPVSSPLHF
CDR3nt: TGCGCCAGCAGCTTGGAGGGGATCCCTGTTAGCTCACCCCTCCACTTT

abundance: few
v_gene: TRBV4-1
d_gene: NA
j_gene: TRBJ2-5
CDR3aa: CASSHPPSNYGEETQYF
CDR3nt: TGCGCCAGCAGCCATCCCCCCTCGAACTATGGGGAAGAGACCCAGTACTTC

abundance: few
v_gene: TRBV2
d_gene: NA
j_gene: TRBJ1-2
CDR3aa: CASSDDSPGYTF
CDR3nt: TGTGCCAGCAGTGACGACAGTCCTGGCTACACCTTC

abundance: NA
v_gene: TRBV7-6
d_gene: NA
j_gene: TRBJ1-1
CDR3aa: CASSLWLGDMNTEAFF
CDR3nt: TGTGCCAGCAGCTTATGGTTAGGAGATATGAACACTGAAGCTTTCTTT

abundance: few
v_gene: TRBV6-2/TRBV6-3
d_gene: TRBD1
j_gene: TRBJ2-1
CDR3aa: CASRAVVGRGPEEQFF
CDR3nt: TGTGCCAGCAGGGCCGTCGTGGGCAGGGGGCCGGAGGAGCAGTTCTTC

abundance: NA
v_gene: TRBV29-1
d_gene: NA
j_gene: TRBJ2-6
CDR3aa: CSVRVVQSGANVLTF
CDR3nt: TGCAGCGTTCGGGTGGTTCAGTCTGGGGCCAACGTCCTGACTTTC

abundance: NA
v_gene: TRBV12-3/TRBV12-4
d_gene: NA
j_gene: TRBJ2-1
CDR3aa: CASLGGGDEQFF
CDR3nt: TGTGCCAGCTTAGGGGGAGGCGATGAGCAGTTCTTC

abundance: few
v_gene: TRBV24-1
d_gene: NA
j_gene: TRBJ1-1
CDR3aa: CATREGSNTEAFF
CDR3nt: TGTGCCACCAGGGAGGGGTCGAACACTGAAGCTTTCTTT

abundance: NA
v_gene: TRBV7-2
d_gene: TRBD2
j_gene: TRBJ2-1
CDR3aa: CASSLSGTSSYNEQFF
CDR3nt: TGTGCCAGCAGCTTATCCGGGACTAGCTCCTACAATGAGCAGTTCTTC

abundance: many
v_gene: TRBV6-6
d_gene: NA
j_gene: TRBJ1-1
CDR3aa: CASAPQGTEAFF
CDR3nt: TGTGCCAGCGCCCCCCAAGGCACTGAAGCTTTCTTT

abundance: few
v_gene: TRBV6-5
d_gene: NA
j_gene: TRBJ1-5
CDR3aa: CAAGGLYQPQHF
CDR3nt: TGTGCCGCCGGGGGGCTTTATCAGCCCCAGCATTTT

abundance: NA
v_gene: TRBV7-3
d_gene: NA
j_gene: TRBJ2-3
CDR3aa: CASSLGTGLGTDTQYF
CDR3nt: TGTGCCAGCAGCTTAGGAACAGGGTTGGGCACAGATACGCAGTATTTT

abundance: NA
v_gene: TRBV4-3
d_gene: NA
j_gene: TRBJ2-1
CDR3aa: CASSQAAGYNEQFF
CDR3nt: TGCGCCAGCAGCCAAGCCGCGGGCTACAATGAGCAGTTCTTC

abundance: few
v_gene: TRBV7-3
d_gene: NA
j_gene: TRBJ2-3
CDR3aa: CASSLDAGPGGADTQYF
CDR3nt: TGTGCCAGCAGCTTAGACGCAGGGCCTGGAGGCGCAGATACGCAGTATTTT

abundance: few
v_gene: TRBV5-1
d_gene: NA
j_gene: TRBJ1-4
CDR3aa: CASSLGRRVEEKLFF
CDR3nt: TGCGCCAGCAGCTTGGGTCGCAGGGTGGAGGAAAAACTGTTTTTT

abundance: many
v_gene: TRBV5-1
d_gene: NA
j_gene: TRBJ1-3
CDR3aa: CASSPGVYSGNTIYF
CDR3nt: TGCGCCAGCAGCCCAGGGGTCTACTCTGGAAACACCATATATTTT

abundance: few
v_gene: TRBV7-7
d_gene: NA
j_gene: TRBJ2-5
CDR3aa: CASSSGPRGAQNRETQYF
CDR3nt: TGTGCTAGCAGCTCCGGGCCGAGGGGAGCCCAAAATCGGGAGACCCAGTACTTC

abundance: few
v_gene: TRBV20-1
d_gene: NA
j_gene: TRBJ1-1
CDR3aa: CSTRGRVNTEAFF
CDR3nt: TGCAGCACGAGGGGCAGGGTGAACACTGAAGCTTTCTTT

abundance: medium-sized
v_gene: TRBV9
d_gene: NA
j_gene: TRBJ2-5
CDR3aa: CASSVAGVEETQYF
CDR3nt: TGTGCCAGCAGCGTAGCGGGGGTTGAAGAGACCCAGTACTTC

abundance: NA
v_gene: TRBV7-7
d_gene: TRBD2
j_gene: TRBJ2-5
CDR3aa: CASSPGGGLETQYF
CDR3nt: TGTGCTAGCAGCCCAGGCGGGGGTCTAGAGACCCAGTACTTC

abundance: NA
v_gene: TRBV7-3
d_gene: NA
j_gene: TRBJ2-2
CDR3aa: CASSFLAANTGELFF
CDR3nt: TGTGCCAGCAGCTTCTTGGCGGCGAACACCGGGGAGCTGTTTTTT

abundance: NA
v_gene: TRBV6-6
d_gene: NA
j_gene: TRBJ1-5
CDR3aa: CATRRGYSNQPQHF
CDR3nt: TGTGCCACGCGGCGGGGTTATAGCAATCAGCCCCAGCATTTT

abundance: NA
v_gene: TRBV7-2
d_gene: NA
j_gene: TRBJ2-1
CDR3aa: CASSFRGPEQFF
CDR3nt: TGTGCCAGCAGCTTCCGGGGTCCGGAGCAGTTCTTC